The clone carrying this TCR beta chain is deemed medium-sized. Antigen: not known. One end of the junction varies from germline; a read error may be responsible. The protocol was immunoSEQ multiplex PCR, while the TCRdb copy is restricted to in-frame clones and leaves out a portion. Among 3,500 to 4,500 clones listed, about 21% were seen once. This record belongs to a study of T cells in localized non-small cell lung cancer. Germline CDR1 and CDR2: GTSNPN and SVGIG (reference sequence). The CDR3 loop spans 13 amino acids. General study findings and limits: Since sequencing was restricted to only one region of the tumor, intratumor heterogeneity remains a possibility. Out of the top 100 tumor clones, a median around 56 were seen in adjacent lung. Uninvolved nearby lung showed the greatest T cell clonality, exceeding that found in tumor.

This specimen was lung tumor tissue, taken before any cancer treatment. This sequence was found in a female donor at least 60 years old with stage I lung adenocarcinoma. The chain joins TRBV30 to TRBJ1-1; possible D gene TRBD1, 5 bases. CDR3 DNA: TGTGCCTGGTCCCGGGACTTGAATACTGAAGCTTTCTTT. Translation: CAWSRDLNTEAFF.